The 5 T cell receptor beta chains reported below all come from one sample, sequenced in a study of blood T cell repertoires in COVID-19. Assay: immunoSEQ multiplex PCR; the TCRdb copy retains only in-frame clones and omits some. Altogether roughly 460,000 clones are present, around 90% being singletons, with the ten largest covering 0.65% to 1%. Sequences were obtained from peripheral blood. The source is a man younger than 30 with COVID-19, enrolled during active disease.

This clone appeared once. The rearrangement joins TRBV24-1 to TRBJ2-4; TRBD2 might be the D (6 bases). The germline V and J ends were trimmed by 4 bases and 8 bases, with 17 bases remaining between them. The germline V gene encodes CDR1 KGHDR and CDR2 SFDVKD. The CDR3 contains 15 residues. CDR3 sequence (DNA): TGTGCCACCAGTGACCCCCGGGGACCGGGGGACATTCAGTACTTC. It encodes CATSDPRGPGDIQYF.

CDR3 DNA sequence: TGTGCCAGCAGCTCCCCTAGCGGGAGCCCAGATACGCAGTATTTT. It yields the protein CASSSPSGSPDTQYF. The gene calls are TRBV28 and TRBJ2-3; 10 bases line up with TRBD2. Germline CDR1 MDHEN, CDR2 SYDVKM. This CDR3 contains 15 residues. Trimming removed 6 bases from V and 4 bases from J; junction bases left unmatched: 7. The variable domain in full, completed from reference TRBV28 and TRBJ2-3, reads DVKVTQSSRYLVKRTGEKVFLECVQDMDHENMFWYRQDPGLGLRLIYFSYDVKMKEKGDIPEGYSVSREKKERFSLILESASTNQTSMYLCASSSPSGSPDTQYFGPGTRLTVL.

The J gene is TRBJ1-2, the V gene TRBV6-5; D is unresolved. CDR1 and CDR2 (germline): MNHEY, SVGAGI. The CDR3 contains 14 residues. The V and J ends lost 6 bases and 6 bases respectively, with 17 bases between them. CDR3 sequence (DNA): TGTGCCAGCAGCAAGGTCCCAGGCCTACATGGCTACACCTTC. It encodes CASSKVPGLHGYTF.

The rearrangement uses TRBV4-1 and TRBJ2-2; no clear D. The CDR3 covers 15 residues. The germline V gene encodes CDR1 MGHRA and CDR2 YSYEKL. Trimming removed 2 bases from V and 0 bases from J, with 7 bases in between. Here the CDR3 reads CASSQRSTNTGELFF. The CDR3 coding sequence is TGCGCCAGCAGCCAACGAAGCACGAACACCGGGGAGCTGTTTTTT.

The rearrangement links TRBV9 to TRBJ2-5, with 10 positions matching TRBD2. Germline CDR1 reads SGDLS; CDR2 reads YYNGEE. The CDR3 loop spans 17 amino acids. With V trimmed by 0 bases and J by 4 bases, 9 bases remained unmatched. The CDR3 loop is CASSVVDSGRLGETQYF. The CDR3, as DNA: TGTGCCAGCAGCGTAGTGGATAGCGGGAGGTTGGGAGAGACCCAGTACTTC.